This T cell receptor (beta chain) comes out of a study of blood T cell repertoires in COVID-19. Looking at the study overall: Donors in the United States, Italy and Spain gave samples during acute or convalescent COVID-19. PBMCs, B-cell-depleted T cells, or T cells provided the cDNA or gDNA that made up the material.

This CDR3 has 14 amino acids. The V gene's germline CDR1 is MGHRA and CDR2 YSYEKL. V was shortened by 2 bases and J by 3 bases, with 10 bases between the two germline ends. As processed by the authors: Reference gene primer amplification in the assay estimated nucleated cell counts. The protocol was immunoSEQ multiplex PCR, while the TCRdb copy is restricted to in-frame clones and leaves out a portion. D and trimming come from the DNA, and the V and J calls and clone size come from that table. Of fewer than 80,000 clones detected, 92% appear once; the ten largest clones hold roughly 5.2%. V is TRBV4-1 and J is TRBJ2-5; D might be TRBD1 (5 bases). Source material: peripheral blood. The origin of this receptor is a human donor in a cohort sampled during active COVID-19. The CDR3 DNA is TGCGCCAGCAGCCAATCACACAGGAAAGAGACCCAGTACTTC. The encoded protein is CASSQSHRKETQYF.